These 17 T cell receptor beta chains were sequenced from one sample in a study of cytomegalovirus exposure and HLA in healthy donors. PCR amplification relied on 60 Vbeta primers (plus 13 Jbeta primers). The repertoire was sequenced with immunoSEQ multiplex PCR; TCRdb's copy has only in-frame clones and lacks some. The top ten hold around 3.2% of the sample, which has about 81,000 clones, about 80% seen once. Material: PBMCs. Receptor source: a man aged 45-65 years in good health and CMV-seropositive.

The chain has TRBV18 and TRBJ1-4, with D possibly TRBD1 on 6 matching bases. V was clipped by 3 bases and J by 9 bases, with 14 bases between them. Germline V gene sequence: CDR1 KGHSH, CDR2 LQKENI. The CDR3 has 14 residues. The CDR3 spells CASSPGDTVKKLFF. The CDR3 DNA follows: TGTGCCAGCTCACCCGGGGACACGGTCAAAAAACTGTTTTTT.

The chain recombines TRBV2 with TRBJ2-3; 11 bases align to TRBD2. The CDR3 covers 16 residues. CDR1 and CDR2 from the germline V gene are SNHLY and FYNNEI. V lost 6 bases to trimming and J lost 6 bases; unmatched junction nucleotides: 11. In DNA, the CDR3 is TGTGCCAGCAGGCATTCTAGCGGGGGGACCCAGGATACGCAGTATTTT. Amino acids: CASRHSSGGTQDTQYF.

The chain employs TRBV19 and TRBJ2-2; 9 bases fit TRBD2. Germline lookup yields CDR1 LNHDA and CDR2 SQIVND (reference sequence). The CDR3 runs 17 residues. The V gene end was trimmed by 0 bases and the J gene end by 5 bases; junction bases not matched to a gene: 7. The CDR3: CASSIEVAGGRTGELFF. CDR3 nucleotides: TGTGCCAGTAGTATAGAGGTCGCGGGAGGGCGGACCGGGGAGCTGTTTTTT.

V usage is TRBV6-5 and J usage is TRBJ1-3; TRBD1 might be the D (6 bases). The V and J ends lost 0 bases and 15 bases respectively, with 15 bases between them. The CDR3 sequence is 13 residues long. The germline gives CDR1 MNHEY, CDR2 SVGAGI. CDR3 sequence (DNA): TGTGCCAGCAGTTACTCGTTGTCGGGACAACCATATTTT. As protein: CASSYSLSGQPYF.

V gene TRBV28 combines with J gene TRBJ1-1; 10 bases agree with TRBD1. Per the germline V gene, CDR1 is MDHEN and CDR2 is SYDVKM. The J segment lost 6 bases and the V segment lost 5 bases, leaving 6 bases of the junction unmatched. The CDR3 totals 14 residues. CDR3 in DNA: TGTGCCAGCAGTCCGGGACAGGGGATCCCTGAAGCTTTCTTT. Its translation: CASSPGQGIPEAFF.

J is TRBJ2-7 and V is TRBV6-4, with 13 positions matching TRBD2. CDR1 and CDR2 (germline): MRHNA, SNTAGT. The CDR3 is 15 amino acids. Trimming took 6 bases from V and 4 from J; bases not matched to a gene: 6. CDR3 sequence: CASRQLAGGPYEQYF. CDR3 DNA sequence: TGTGCCAGCAGACAACTAGCGGGAGGGCCGTACGAGCAGTACTTC.

The chain employs TRBV5-4 and TRBJ2-5, with D possibly matching TRBD1 (5 bases). The J call is doubtful: the DNA matches TRBJ2-7 better. Germline loops: CDR1 SGHNT, CDR2 YYREEE (reference sequence). This CDR3 is 12 amino acids long. In DNA, the CDR3 is TGTGCCAGCAGCCCGGACACTTTCGAGCAGTACTTC. Amino acids: CASSPDTFEQYF.

This chain joins TRBV4-2 and TRBJ2-5, with 8 bases that match TRBD2. The CDR3 has 17 amino acids. With 0 bases clipped from V and 4 bases from J, the junction kept 10 bases outside the gene matches. CDR1 is LGHNA and CDR2 is YNFKEQ in the germline V gene. CDR3: CASSQDGIAGSSETQYF. CDR3 bases: TGTGCCAGCAGCCAAGATGGGATAGCGGGATCATCAGAGACCCAGTACTTC.

The V and J genes are TRBV13 and TRBJ2-5; the match to TRBD1 covers 10 bases. With V trimmed by 4 bases and J by 5 bases, 4 bases remained unmatched. Germline loops: CDR1 PRHDT, CDR2 FYEKMQ (reference sequence). The CDR3 has 14 residues. The CDR3 protein is CASSYRDRGETQYF. In DNA form, the CDR3 reads TGTGCCAGCAGCTACCGGGACAGGGGTGAGACCCAGTACTTC.

The chain carries TRBV10-1 and TRBJ2-1; D perhaps matches TRBD2 (5 bases). This CDR3 region has 14 residues. Trimming pared 0 bases from V and 5 bases from J, leaving 8 bases between. The germline gives CDR1 WNHNN, CDR2 SYGVQD (reference sequence). This CDR3 is CASSESGRDNEQFF. Here the CDR3 DNA reads TGCGCCAGCAGTGAGTCAGGGCGGGACAATGAGCAGTTCTTC.

V is TRBV6-6 and J is TRBJ2-7; D is perhaps TRBD2 (5 bases). Germline-derived CDR1 and CDR2 are MNHNY and SVGAGI (reference sequence). The CDR3 is made up of 14 amino acids. The germline V and J ends were trimmed by 7 bases and 7 bases, with 20 bases remaining between them. This CDR3 is CASTRAGGLGEQYF. The CDR3, as DNA: TGTGCCAGCACCCGCGCGGGCGGGCTCGGGGAGCAGTACTTC.

Only a few counts were recorded for this clone. At one end, the junction sequence differs from germline, possibly due to a read error. The chain combines TRBV7-9 with TRBJ2-1, with 14 positions matching TRBD2. The CDR3 runs 16 residues. Germline lookup yields CDR1 SEHNR and CDR2 FQNEAQ (reference sequence). CDR3 in DNA: TGTTCCAGCAGCCGATGGATGGGACTAGCGGGAGCTGGGGCGTTCTTC. This codes for CSSSRWMGLAGAGAFF. Supplemented by reference TRBV7-9 and TRBJ2-1, the full variable domain reads DTGVSQNPRHKITKRGQNVTFRCDPISEHNRLYWYRQTLGQGPEFLTYFQNEAQLEKSRLLSDRFSAERPKGSFSTLEIQRTEQGDSAMYLCSSSRWMGLAGAGAFFGPGTRLTVL.

This clone has more than one count but fewer than ten. The J gene is TRBJ2-7, the V gene TRBV6-5, with 7 bases identical to TRBD1. After removal of 6 bases from V and 4 bases from J, the junction contained 9 bases not matched to a gene. The CDR3 contains 14 residues. Germline values: CDR1 MNHEY, CDR2 SVGAGI. This CDR3 reads CASRAGTVRYEQYF. The CDR3 region has the DNA TGTGCCAGCAGAGCCGGGACAGTTAGATACGAGCAGTACTTC.

The rearrangement links TRBV2 to TRBJ2-1, with TRBD1 matching over 8 bases. V lost 5 bases, J lost 9 bases, and 6 bases stayed unmatched. Germline lookup yields CDR1 SNHLY and CDR2 FYNNEI. The length of the CDR3 is 13 residues. The CDR3, as DNA: TGTGCCAGCAGTCCGACAGGGGTCGGTGAGCAGTTCTTC. It encodes CASSPTGVGEQFF.

The sample holds one count of this clone. The V call is TRBV30, the J call TRBJ2-7, with 10 bases aligning to TRBD2. The V gene end was trimmed by 4 bases and the J gene end by 7 bases; junction bases not matched to a gene: 4. The CDR3 runs 12 residues. Per the germline V gene, CDR1 is GTSNPN and CDR2 is SVGIG (reference sequence). CDR3 region: CAWKLAGIEQYF. As DNA, the CDR3 is TGTGCCTGGAAACTAGCGGGAATAGAGCAGTACTTC.

The chain links TRBV11-1 to TRBJ2-7; D is unresolved. Germline CDR1 and CDR2: SGHAT and FQDESV (reference sequence). V lost 5 bases to trimming and J lost 2 bases, with 19 bases between them. The CDR3 runs to 16 residues. The CDR3 DNA follows: TGTGCCAGCAGCCCCCCCTCTAGTGAAGTACCCTACGAGCAGTACTTC. Translated, it gives CASSPPSSEVPYEQYF.

The CDR3 reads CASSQRTGDSYEQYF. The CDR3, as DNA: TGCGCCAGCAGCCAACGGACGGGAGACTCCTACGAGCAGTACTTC. The V and J genes are TRBV4-3 and TRBJ2-7; possibly TRBD2 for D (6 bases). The CDR3 is 15 residues long. Trimming stripped 2 bases from V and 0 bases from J, with 11 bases between. Germline V gene lookup returns CDR1 LGHNA and CDR2 YSLEER.